This is a list of T cell receptor beta chains from one sample in a study of neoadjuvant anti-PD-1 for oral cavity cancer. Profiled with immunoSEQ multiplex PCR; TCRdb holds only in-frame clones, not every one. Among around 16,000 clones listed, around 69% were seen once. Sequenced material: PBMCs, taken before nivolumab (anti-PD-1) treatment. The receptors were gathered from a person aged 35-80 years with oral cavity squamous cell carcinoma. Both conserved end residues are part of each CDR3. The D gene is left open where the match is weak. The size of a clone is reported for some rows only, either as once, few or many, or as a class for expanded clones.

d_call j_call clone_size v_call cdr3_aa cdr3_nt
TRBD1 TRBJ1-2 . TRBV2 CASSPGTGRIYGYTF TGTGCCAGCAGTCCTGGGACAGGGAGGATTTATGGCTACACCTTC
TRBD1 TRBJ2-2 . TRBV10-1 CASSESGQESNREELFF TGCGCCAGCAGTGAGTCCGGACAGGAGAGCAACCGGGAAGAGCTGTTTTTT
TRBD1 TRBJ1-2 few TRBV2 CASSRTGANLYGYTF TGTGCCAGCAGTCGAACAGGGGCGAACCTCTATGGCTACACCTTC
. TRBJ1-1 few TRBV6-1 CASSESWTVNTEAFF TGTGCCAGCAGTGAATCGTGGACAGTGAACACTGAAGCTTTCTTT
. TRBJ2-3 few TRBV28 CASSLTSTDTQYF TGTGCCAGCAGTCTCACTTCCACAGATACGCAGTATTTT
TRBD2 TRBJ2-3 . TRBV6-1 CASSGLSGRGTDTQYF TGTGCCAGCAGTGGACTTAGCGGGAGGGGCACAGATACGCAGTATTTT
. TRBJ1-4 . TRBV10-3 CAISDQGVELFF TGTGCCATCAGTGACCAAGGGGTGGAACTGTTTTTT
TRBD2 TRBJ2-1 . TRBV11-2 CASSLRTSGYNEQFF TGTGCCAGCAGCTTAAGGACTAGCGGATACAATGAGCAGTTCTTC
TRBD2 TRBJ2-5 . TRBV10-3 CAISSPAGGRETQYF TGTGCCATCAGTTCCCCAGCGGGAGGTCGGGAGACCCAGTACTTC
. TRBJ1-2 . TRBV4-1 CASSQDLVAGTFYGYTF TGCGCCAGCAGCCAAGACCTGGTTGCAGGGACCTTCTATGGCTACACCTTC
TRBD2 TRBJ2-7 . TRBV30 CAQKGAAGTKEQYF TGTGCCCAGAAAGGGGCGGCCGGGACTAAGGAGCAGTACTTC
. TRBJ2-1 . TRBV7-3 CASSPGSYNEQFF TGTGCCAGCAGCCCTGGCAGCTACAATGAGCAGTTCTTC